This TCR beta chain is from a study of vaccination effects on CD4 cells after COVID-19. At the level of the study: Following the second dose by a median of 72 days, the post-vaccine samples were obtained. Over 1.5 million PBMC per well were cultured with around 10 IU/ml IL-2 and roughly 9.9 ug/ml peptides. Overall study findings and caveats: Clonal contraction was marked in infection- and vaccine-induced clones late after vaccination.

After less than twelve days in culture, the CD4+ T cells were isolated. Two doses of BNT162b2 or mRNA-1273 vaccine were administered to participants. The healthy vaccine recipients, who had no prior SARS-CoV-2 infection, showed negative nucleocapsid antibodies. V lost 5 bases to trimming and J lost 4 bases, with 14 bases between them. Germline V gives CDR1 LNHDA, CDR2 SQIVND (reference sequence). This CDR3 contains 14 residues. This table comes from immunoSEQ multiplex PCR, and its TCRdb copy is limited to in-frame clones, with some not included. Here the sample spans tens of thousands of clones, roughly 80% being singletons. Concerning this clone: Its antigen is not known.

The TCR originated in a human donor who received a COVID-19 vaccine. The sequenced sample was CD4+ T cells from PBMCs cultured without peptide, obtained after COVID-19 vaccination. V usage is TRBV19 and J usage is TRBJ1-2; no firm D call. The CDR3 coding sequence is TGTGCCAGTAGTCGGGGTGGAACTTCCTATGGCTACACCTTC. The encoded protein is CASSRGGTSYGYTF.